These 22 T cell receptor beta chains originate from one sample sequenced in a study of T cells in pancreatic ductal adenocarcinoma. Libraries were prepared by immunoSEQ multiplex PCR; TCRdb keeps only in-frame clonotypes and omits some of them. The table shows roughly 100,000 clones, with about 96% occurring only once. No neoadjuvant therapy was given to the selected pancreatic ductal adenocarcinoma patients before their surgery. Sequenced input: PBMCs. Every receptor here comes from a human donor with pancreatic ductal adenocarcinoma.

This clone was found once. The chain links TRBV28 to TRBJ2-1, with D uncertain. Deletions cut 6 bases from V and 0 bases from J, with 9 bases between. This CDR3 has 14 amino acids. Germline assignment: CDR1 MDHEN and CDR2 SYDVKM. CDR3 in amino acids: CASSPLSSYNEQFF. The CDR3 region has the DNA TGTGCCAGCAGCCCCCTTAGCTCCTACAATGAGCAGTTCTTC.

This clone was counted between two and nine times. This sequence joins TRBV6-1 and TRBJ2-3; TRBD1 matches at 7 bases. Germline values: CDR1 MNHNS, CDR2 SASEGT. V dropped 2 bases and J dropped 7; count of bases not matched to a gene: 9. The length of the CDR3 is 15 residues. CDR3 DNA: TGTGCCAGCAGTGAAAGTTGGGACAGACTTCATACGCAGTATTTT. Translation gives CASSESWDRLHTQYF.

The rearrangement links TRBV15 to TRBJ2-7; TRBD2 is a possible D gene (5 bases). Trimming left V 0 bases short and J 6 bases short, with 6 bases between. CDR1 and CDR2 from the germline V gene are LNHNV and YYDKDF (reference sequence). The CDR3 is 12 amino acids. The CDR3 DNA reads TGTGCCACCAGCAGAGATGAGGGCGAGCAGTACTTC. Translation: CATSRDEGEQYF.

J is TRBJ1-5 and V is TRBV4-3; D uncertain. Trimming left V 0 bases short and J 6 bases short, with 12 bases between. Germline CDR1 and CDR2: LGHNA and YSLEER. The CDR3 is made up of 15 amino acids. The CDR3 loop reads CASSQDEGLGQPQHF. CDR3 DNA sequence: TGCGCCAGCAGCCAAGATGAGGGTTTAGGTCAGCCCCAGCATTTT.

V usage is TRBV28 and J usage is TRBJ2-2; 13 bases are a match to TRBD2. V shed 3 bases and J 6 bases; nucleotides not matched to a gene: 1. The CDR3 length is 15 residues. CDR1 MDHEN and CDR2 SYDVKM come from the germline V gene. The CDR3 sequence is CASSFTSGRAGELFF. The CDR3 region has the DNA TGTGCCAGCAGTTTCACTAGCGGGAGGGCCGGGGAGCTGTTTTTT. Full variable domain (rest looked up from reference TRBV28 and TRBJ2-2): DVKVTQSSRYLVKRTGEKVFLECVQDMDHENMFWYRQDPGLGLRLIYFSYDVKMKEKGDIPEGYSVSREKKERFSLILESASTNQTSMYLCASSFTSGRAGELFFGEGSRLTVL.

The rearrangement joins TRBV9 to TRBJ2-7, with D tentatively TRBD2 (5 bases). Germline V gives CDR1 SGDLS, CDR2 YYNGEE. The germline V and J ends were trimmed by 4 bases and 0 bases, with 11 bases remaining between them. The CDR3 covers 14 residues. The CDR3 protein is CASSRGLPSYEQYF. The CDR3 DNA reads TGTGCCAGCAGCCGTGGACTCCCCTCCTACGAGCAGTACTTC.

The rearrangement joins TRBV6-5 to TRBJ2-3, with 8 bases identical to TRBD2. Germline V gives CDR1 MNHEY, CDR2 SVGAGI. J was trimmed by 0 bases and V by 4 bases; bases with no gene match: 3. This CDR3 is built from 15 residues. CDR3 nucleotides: TGTGCCAGCAGTTCGGGACTAGTGAGCACAGATACGCAGTATTTT. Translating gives CASSSGLVSTDTQYF.

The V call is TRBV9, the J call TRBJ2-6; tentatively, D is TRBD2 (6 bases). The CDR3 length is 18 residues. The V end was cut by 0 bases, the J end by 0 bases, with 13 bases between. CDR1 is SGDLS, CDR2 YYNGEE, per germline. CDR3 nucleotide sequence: TGTGCCAGCAGCGTAGGGCGGGACCGTAGCTCTGGGGCCAACGTCCTGACTTTC. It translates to CASSVGRDRSSGANVLTF.

The CDR3 loop is CASRGEGTGTLEQYF. The CDR3, as DNA: TGTGCCAGCAGAGGAGAGGGAACGGGAACTTTAGAGCAGTACTTC. This sequence joins TRBV7-8 and TRBJ2-7; D possibly corresponds to TRBD2 (5 bases). The CDR3 sequence is 15 residues long. V was trimmed by 6 bases and J by 7 bases, leaving 22 bases between them. Germline V gene data show CDR1 as SGHVS and CDR2 as FQNEAQ.

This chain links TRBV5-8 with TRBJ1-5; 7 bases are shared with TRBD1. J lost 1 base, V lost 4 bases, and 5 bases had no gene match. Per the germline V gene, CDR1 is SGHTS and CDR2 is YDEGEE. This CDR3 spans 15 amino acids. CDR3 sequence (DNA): TGTGCCAGCAGCCTCGGGACAGTGAGCAATCAGCCCCAGCATTTT. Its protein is CASSLGTVSNQPQHF.

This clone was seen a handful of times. For the CDR3, the DNA is TGTGCCAGCAGTAATGAGGGGGCTGGCTATGGCTACACCTTC. Translated, it gives CASSNEGAGYGYTF. This rearrangement joins TRBV25-1 to TRBJ1-2; 7 bases match TRBD1. V gave up 5 bases and J gave up 4 bases; unmatched junction bases: 7. The CDR3 extends over 14 amino acids. Germline V gene data show CDR1 as MGHDK and CDR2 as SYGVNS.

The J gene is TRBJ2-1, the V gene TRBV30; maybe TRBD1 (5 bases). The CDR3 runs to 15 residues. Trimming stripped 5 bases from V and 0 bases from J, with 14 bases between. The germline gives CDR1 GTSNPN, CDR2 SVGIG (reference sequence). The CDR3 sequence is CAWGAGATSYNEQFF. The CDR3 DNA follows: TGTGCCTGGGGAGCTGGGGCGACCTCCTACAATGAGCAGTTCTTC. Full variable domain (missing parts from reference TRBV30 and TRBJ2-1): SQTIHQWPATLVQPVGSPLSLECTVEGTSNPNLYWYRQAAGRGLQLLFYSVGIGQISSEVPQNLSASRPQDRQFILSSKKLLLSDSGFYLCAWGAGATSYNEQFFGPGTRLTVL.

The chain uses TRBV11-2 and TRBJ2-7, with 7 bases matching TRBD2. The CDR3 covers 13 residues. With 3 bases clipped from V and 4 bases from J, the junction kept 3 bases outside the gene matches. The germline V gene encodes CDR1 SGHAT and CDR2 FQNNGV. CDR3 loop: CASSFPSGYEQYF. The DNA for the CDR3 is TGTGCCAGCAGCTTCCCTAGCGGTTACGAGCAGTACTTC.

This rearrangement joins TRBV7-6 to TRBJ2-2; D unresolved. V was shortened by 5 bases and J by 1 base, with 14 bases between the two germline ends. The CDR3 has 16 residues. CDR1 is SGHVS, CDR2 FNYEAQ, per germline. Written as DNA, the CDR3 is TGTGCCAGCAGCCCAACCCTAACCGGGAACACCGGGGAGCTGTTTTTT. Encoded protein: CASSPTLTGNTGELFF.

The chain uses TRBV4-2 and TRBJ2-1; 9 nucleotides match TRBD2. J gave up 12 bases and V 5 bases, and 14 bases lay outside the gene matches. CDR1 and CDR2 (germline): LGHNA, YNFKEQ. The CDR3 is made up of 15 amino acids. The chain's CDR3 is CASSAQTSGGRGQFF. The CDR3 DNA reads TGTGCCAGCAGCGCCCAGACTAGCGGAGGACGCGGGCAGTTCTTC.

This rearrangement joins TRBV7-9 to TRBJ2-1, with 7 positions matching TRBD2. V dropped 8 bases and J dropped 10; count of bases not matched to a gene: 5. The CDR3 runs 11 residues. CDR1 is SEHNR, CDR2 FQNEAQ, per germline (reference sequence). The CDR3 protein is CASWQAGEQFF. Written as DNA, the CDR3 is TGTGCCAGCTGGCAAGCGGGGGAGCAGTTCTTC.

The CDR3 is CASSPQGAGYTDTQYF. In DNA form, the CDR3 reads TGTGCCAGTAGTCCCCAAGGAGCGGGTTACACAGATACGCAGTATTTT. The rearrangement joins TRBV19 to TRBJ2-3, with a possible D match to TRBD2 (6 bases). The CDR3 contains 16 residues. Trimming cost V 5 bases and J 2 bases, with 17 bases left between them. The germline CDR1 and CDR2 sequences are LNHDA and SQIVND (reference sequence).

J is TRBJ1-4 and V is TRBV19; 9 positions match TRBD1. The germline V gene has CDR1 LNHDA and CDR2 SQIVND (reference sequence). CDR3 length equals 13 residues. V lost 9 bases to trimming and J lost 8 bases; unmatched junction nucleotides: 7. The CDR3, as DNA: TGTGCCAGCTCAGGACAGGGGAACGAAAAACTGTTTTTT. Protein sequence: CASSGQGNEKLFF.

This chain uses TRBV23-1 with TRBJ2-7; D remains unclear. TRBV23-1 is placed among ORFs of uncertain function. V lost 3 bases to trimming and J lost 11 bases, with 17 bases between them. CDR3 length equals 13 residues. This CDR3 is CASSQYQVPVKYF. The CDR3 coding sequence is TGCGCCAGCAGTCAGTACCAAGTTCCAGTAAAGTACTTC.

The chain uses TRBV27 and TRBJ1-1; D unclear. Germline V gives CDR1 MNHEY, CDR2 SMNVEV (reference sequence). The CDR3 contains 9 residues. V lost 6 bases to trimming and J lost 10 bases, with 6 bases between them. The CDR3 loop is CASREGAFF. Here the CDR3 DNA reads TGTGCCAGCAGGGAGGGAGCTTTCTTT.

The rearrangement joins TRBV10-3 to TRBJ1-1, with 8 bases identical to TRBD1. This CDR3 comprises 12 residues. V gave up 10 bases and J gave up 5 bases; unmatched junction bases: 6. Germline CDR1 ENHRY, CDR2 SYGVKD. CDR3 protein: CATSGGETEAFF. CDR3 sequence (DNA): TGTGCCACCTCAGGGGGCGAAACTGAAGCTTTCTTT.

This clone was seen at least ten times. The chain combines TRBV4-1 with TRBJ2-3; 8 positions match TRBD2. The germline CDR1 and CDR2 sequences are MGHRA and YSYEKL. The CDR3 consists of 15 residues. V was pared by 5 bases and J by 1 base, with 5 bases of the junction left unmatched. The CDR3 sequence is CASSSGLAGTDTQYF. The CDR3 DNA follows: TGCGCCAGCAGCTCCGGACTAGCAGGCACAGATACGCAGTATTTT.